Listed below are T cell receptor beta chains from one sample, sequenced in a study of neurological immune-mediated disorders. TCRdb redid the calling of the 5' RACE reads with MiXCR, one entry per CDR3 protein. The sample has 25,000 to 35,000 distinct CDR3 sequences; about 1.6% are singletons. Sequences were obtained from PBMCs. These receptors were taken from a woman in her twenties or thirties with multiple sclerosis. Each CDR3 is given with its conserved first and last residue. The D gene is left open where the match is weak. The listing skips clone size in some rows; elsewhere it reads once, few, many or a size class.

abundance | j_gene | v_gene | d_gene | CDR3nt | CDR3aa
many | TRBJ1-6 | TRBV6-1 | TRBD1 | TGTGCCTCCCGGGACAGACCAAATTCACCCCTCCACTTT | CASRDRPNSPLHF
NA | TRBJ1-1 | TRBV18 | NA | TGTGCCAGCTCAAGCCGGGACCGCACTGAAGCTTTCTTT | CASSSRDRTEAFF
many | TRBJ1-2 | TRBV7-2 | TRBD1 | TGTGCCAGCAGCCCCCGACCGGGACAGGGGTATGGCTACACCTTC | CASSPRPGQGYGYTF
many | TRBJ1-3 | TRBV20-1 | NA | TGCAGTGCTAGGGGGGGAGGGAACGGAAACACCATATATTTT | CSARGGGNGNTIYF
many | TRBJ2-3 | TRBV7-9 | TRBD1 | TGTGCCAGCTTGGTTGACAGGGAACCCACAGATACGCAGTATTTT | CASLVDREPTDTQYF
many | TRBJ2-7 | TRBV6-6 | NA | TGTGCCAGCCTTGCGGCTCTAGGCCCCTACGAGCAGTACTTC | CASLAALGPYEQYF
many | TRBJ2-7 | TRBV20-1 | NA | TGCAGTGCCGGACAGCAGGGTGCCGGGGTCGAGCAGTACTTC | CSAGQQGAGVEQYF
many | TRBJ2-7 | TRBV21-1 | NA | TGTGCCAGCAGCATCCGGGACCCCATCCACGAGCAGTACTTC | CASSIRDPIHEQYF
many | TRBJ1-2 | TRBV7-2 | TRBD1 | TGTGCCAGCAGCTTAGTCTTCGGGACAGGGGGCGGCTACACCTTC | CASSLVFGTGGGYTF
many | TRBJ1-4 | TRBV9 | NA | TGTGCCAGCAGCGAGAGAGGGGCTAATGAAAAACTGTTTTTT | CASSERGANEKLFF
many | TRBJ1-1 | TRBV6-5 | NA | TGTGCCAGCAAGAGGGACTCCCTGGACACTGAAGCTTTCTTT | CASKRDSLDTEAFF
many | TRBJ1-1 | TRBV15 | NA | TGTGCCTCCTCCGGAGTTGGGTCTCGTGAAGCTTTCTTT | CASSGVGSREAFF
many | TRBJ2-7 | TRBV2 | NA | TGTGCCAGCAGTGGTCCCAGAGGCATGTCCTACGAGCAGTACTTC | CASSGPRGMSYEQYF
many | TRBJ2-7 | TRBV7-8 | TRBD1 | TGTGCCAGCAGTCAGGGGGCTAACGAGCAGTACTTC | CASSQGANEQYF
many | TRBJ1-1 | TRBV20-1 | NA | TGCAGTGCCTTAACAGGGCCCACTGAAGCTTTCTTT | CSALTGPTEAFF
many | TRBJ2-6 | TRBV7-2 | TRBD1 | TGTGCCAGCACCAAACAGGGGGCGTTCTTTGGGGCCAACGTCCTGACTTTC | CASTKQGAFFGANVLTF
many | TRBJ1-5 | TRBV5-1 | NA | TGCGCCAGCAGCCCCGAAGGAGGCCAGCCCCAGCATTTT | CASSPEGGQPQHF
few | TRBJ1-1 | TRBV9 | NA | TGTGCCAGCAGCTTTCGCCCGGCGGGTGAAGCTTTCTTT | CASSFRPAGEAFF